The 19 T cell receptor beta chains listed next were all sequenced from one sample in a study of T cell repertoires in cytomegalovirus infection. These receptors' antigens are unknown. TCRdb passed the reads through MiXCR, listing each CDR3 protein once. Found here are 750,000 to 950,000 distinct CDR3 sequences, about 29% of them singletons; the top ten hold roughly 14%. This sample comprised cultured CD8+ T cells from PBMCs, obtained from culture after CMV antigen stimulation. The receptors shown here come from a human donor in good health (CMV status not recorded). Some clones in this sample may be carry-over from other donors' samples.

The chain is built from TRBV9 and TRBJ2-4; D may be TRBD1 or TRBD2 (5 bases each). Germline V gene sequence: CDR1 SGDLS, CDR2 YYNGEE. This CDR3 has 16 amino acids. Trimming left V 4 bases short and J 0 bases short, with 14 bases between. The CDR3 loop is CASSPVRGEAKNIQYF. As DNA, the CDR3 is TGTGCCAGCAGCCCCGTCCGGGGCGAAGCCAAAAACATTCAGTACTTC.

This clonotype was seen at least ten times. J is TRBJ2-5 and V is TRBV7-3, with D maybe TRBD2 (5 bases). The V gene's germline CDR1 is SGHTA and CDR2 FQGTGA. This CDR3 has 16 residues. V lost 5 bases to trimming and J lost 0 bases, with 16 bases between them. For the CDR3, the DNA is TGTGCCAGCAGCCTACTCGGGAAGGGTTACCAAGAGACCCAGTACTTC. Amino acids: CASSLLGKGYQETQYF.

This clonotype was seen only a few times. The chain has TRBV7-9 and TRBJ2-6; weak D call: TRBD2 (5 bases). The CDR3 is made up of 18 amino acids. With 7 bases removed from V and 2 bases from J, the gap between germline ends came to 21 bases. The germline V gene encodes CDR1 SEHNR and CDR2 FQNEAQ (reference sequence). In DNA form, the CDR3 reads TGTGCCAGCATGGGCTCCGGGGTGTTCCAGACTGGGGCCAACGTCCTGACTTTC. It is translated as CASMGSGVFQTGANVLTF.

This clonotype was seen a handful of times. The chain has TRBV27 and TRBJ1-5, with unresolved D. Germline V gene data show CDR1 as MNHEY and CDR2 as SMNVEV (reference sequence). The CDR3 length is 13 residues. The V and J ends lost 5 bases and 7 bases respectively, with 12 bases between them. CDR3 sequence reads: CASSLPTNQPQHF. In DNA, the CDR3 is TGTGCCAGCAGTCTCCCAACCAACCAGCCCCAGCATTTT.

The genes are TRBV25-1 and TRBJ2-5; weak D call: TRBD2 (5 bases). From germline, CDR1 is MGHDK and CDR2 SYGVNS. With 4 bases removed from V and 2 bases from J, the gap between germline ends came to 23 bases. CDR3 size: 18 residues. CDR3 nucleotide sequence: TGTGCCAGCAGTGTTTACTCTCCTCGAGGGCGAGGGCAAGAGACCCAGTACTTC. This translates into CASSVYSPRGRGQETQYF.

This clonotype was observed a few times. The chain is built from TRBV6-2 or TRBV6-3 and TRBJ2-2, with D perhaps matching TRBD1 (5 bases). The CDR3 sequence is 16 residues long. V lost 8 bases, J lost 1 base, and 17 bases lay in between. Germline loops: CDR1 MNHEY, CDR2 SVGEGT. Here the CDR3 DNA reads TGTGCCAGCCTCAACCCTAGGGGCAAGAACACCGGGGAGCTGTTTTTT. It codes for CASLNPRGKNTGELFF.

V is TRBV12-3 or TRBV12-4 and J is TRBJ2-7; 7 bases are shared with TRBD2. Trimming cost V 8 bases and J 7 bases; bases outside gene matches: 8. This CDR3 contains 12 residues. The CDR3, as DNA: TGTGCCAGCGGACTAGACAGCGGAGAGCAGTACTTC. Its translation: CASGLDSGEQYF.

This clonotype appeared once. CDR3 in amino acids: CASSEGRTGGKFYNEQFF. Here the CDR3 DNA reads TGTGCCAGCAGTGAAGGGAGGACAGGGGGCAAGTTCTACAATGAGCAGTTCTTC. The chain couples TRBV2 to TRBJ2-1, with 11 bases matching TRBD1. This CDR3 region has 18 residues. The V segment lost 1 base and the J segment 3 bases; nucleotides outside the gene matches: 8. Per germline, CDR1 SNHLY and CDR2 FYNNEI.

In nucleotides, the CDR3 is TGTGCCACCGCTCAAATCCGGGACAGGGGTCAGCCCCAGCATTTT. Its protein is CATAQIRDRGQPQHF. J is TRBJ1-5 and V is TRBV6-1; 10 bases align to TRBD1. Germline CDR1 is MNHNS and CDR2 is SASEGT. The CDR3 consists of 15 residues. After removal of 10 bases from V and 6 bases from J, the junction contained 12 bases not matched to a gene.

This clonotype was picked up a small number of times. The V call is TRBV27, the J call TRBJ1-6, with D maybe TRBD1 (5 bases). Germline V CDR1 and CDR2: MNHEY, SMNVEV (reference sequence). The CDR3 is 17 amino acids. With 6 bases removed from V and 0 bases from J, the gap between germline ends came to 15 bases. DNA for the CDR3: TGTGCCAGCAGGGTACGACAGACGAGCTCCTATAATTCACCCCTCCACTTT. This sequence encodes CASRVRQTSSYNSPLHF.

The J gene is TRBJ2-7, the V gene TRBV9, with TRBD1 matching 7 bases. Trimming removed 4 bases from V and 3 bases from J; junction bases left unmatched: 13. The length of the CDR3 is 16 residues. CDR1 is SGDLS and CDR2 is YYNGEE in the germline V gene. This CDR3 is CASSPLIRDSLYEQYF. For the CDR3, the DNA is TGTGCCAGCAGCCCCCTCATCCGGGACAGCCTCTACGAGCAGTACTTC.

The chain is built from TRBV3-1 and TRBJ2-1; D perhaps matches TRBD1 (6 bases). From germline, CDR1 is LGHDT and CDR2 YNNKEL (reference sequence). V shed 4 bases and J shed 2 bases, with 15 bases lying between them. This CDR3 is 16 amino acids long. This CDR3 is CASSPSTGVAYNEQFF. CDR3 DNA: TGTGCCAGCAGCCCCTCGACAGGCGTCGCCTACAATGAGCAGTTCTTC.

This clonotype appeared a few times. The chain is built from TRBV6-2 or TRBV6-3 and TRBJ1-1, with D tentatively TRBD1 (5 bases). V lost 0 bases to trimming and J lost 1 base, with 12 bases between them. The CDR3 runs 16 residues. Germline CDR1 MNHEY, CDR2 SVGEGT. The CDR3 region is CASSYSEGRENTEAFF. In DNA, the CDR3 is TGTGCCAGCAGTTACTCGGAGGGCAGGGAGAACACTGAAGCTTTCTTT.

In this sample, this clonotype turned up a few times. The V and J genes are TRBV2 and TRBJ2-5; D gene uncertain. Germline values: CDR1 SNHLY, CDR2 FYNNEI. This CDR3 contains 15 residues. Trimming shortened V by 7 bases and J by 3 bases, and 18 bases separated the two germline ends. This CDR3 reads CASMGPPTVKETQYF. In nucleotides, the CDR3 is TGTGCCAGCATGGGCCCCCCGACGGTAAAAGAGACCCAGTACTTC.

The chain employs TRBV7-9 and TRBJ1-2; D possibly corresponds to TRBD1 (5 bases). CDR3 length equals 17 residues. V gave up 5 bases and J gave up 3 bases, with 22 bases separating them. The germline V gene has CDR1 SEHNR and CDR2 FQNEAQ (reference sequence). The CDR3 DNA sequence: TGTGCCAGCAGCCTAAACCCCGGGAGCCTCAGGGACTATGGCTACACCTTC. This codes for CASSLNPGSLRDYGYTF.

The chain joins TRBV29-1 to TRBJ2-1, with 12 bases that match TRBD1. Losses at the gene ends were 1 base for V and 1 base for J; bases not matched to a gene: 8. The CDR3 has 18 amino acids. Germline CDR1 and CDR2: SQVTM and ANQGSEA. The CDR3 region has the DNA TGCAGCGTTGAAGGGGGACAGGGGGCCAAGGTTTCCTACAATGAGCAGTTCTTC. This codes for CSVEGGQGAKVSYNEQFF.

At least ten counts were recorded for this clonotype. The chain has TRBV7-9 and TRBJ1-5, with unresolved D. The V end lost 4 bases, the J end lost 0 bases, and 10 bases lay between the germline ends. The CDR3 length is 15 residues. The germline V gene encodes CDR1 SEHNR and CDR2 FQNEAQ (reference sequence). CDR3 sequence: CASSYGRDSNQPQHF. DNA for the CDR3: TGTGCCAGCAGCTATGGACGGGATAGCAATCAGCCCCAGCATTTT.

There are a few counts of this clonotype. V and J are TRBV5-6 and TRBJ2-5; D is unresolved. CDR3 size: 15 residues. V dropped 2 bases and J dropped 1 base, with 12 bases sitting between them. CDR1 SGHDT and CDR2 YYEEEE come from the germline V gene. CDR3 sequence reads: CASSFLSVPQETQYF. In DNA, the CDR3 is TGTGCCAGCAGCTTCCTTTCAGTGCCCCAAGAGACCCAGTACTTC.

This clonotype was observed a handful of times. The V call is TRBV5-1, the J call TRBJ2-5; D is perhaps TRBD2 (6 bases). This CDR3 region has 14 residues. Trimming removed 0 bases from V and 4 bases from J, with 10 bases in between. Germline CDR1 is SGHRS and CDR2 is YFSETQ. The CDR3 here is CASSLENSGETQYF. The CDR3, as DNA: TGCGCCAGCAGCTTGGAAAATAGCGGAGAGACCCAGTACTTC.